Each of the 11 T cell receptor beta chains below was sequenced from the same sample in a study of blood T cells in healthy people across ages. The authors ran a second PCR of about 7 to 12 cycles using a sample-barcoded 5' primer and a J-beta primer mix. TCRdb itself ran the 5' RACE reads through MiXCR, one entry per CDR3 protein. Here the sample spans about 570,000 distinct CDR3 sequences, 27% being singletons. The sequencing input was blood. The receptors derive from a woman aged 70 to 79 in good health.

The rearrangement links TRBV20-1 to TRBJ1-3, with TRBD1 as a possible D gene (5 bases). Germline V lookup: CDR1 DFQATT, CDR2 SNEGSKA (reference sequence). The CDR3 loop spans 15 amino acids. V shed 3 bases and J shed 3 bases, with 15 bases lying between them. The CDR3 loop reads CSARGLGEHGNTIYF. The DNA of the CDR3 is TGCAGTGCTAGGGGACTGGGGGAGCATGGAAACACCATATATTTT.

The J gene is TRBJ2-5, the V gene TRBV7-4, with D uncertain. The DNA end is more similar to TRBJ2-7, so the J call may be wrong. The CDR3 is made up of 12 amino acids. Germline V CDR1 and CDR2: SGHVT, SQSDAQ. CDR3 sequence: CVGSLLLSEQYF. CDR3 coding DNA: TGTGTCGGCAGCTTACTGTTATCCGAGCAGTACTTC.

J is TRBJ1-3 and V is TRBV7-2, with a possible D match to TRBD1 (6 bases). The CDR3 is 15 residues long. V shed 4 bases and J shed 5 bases, with 15 bases lying between them. Looked up from germline, CDR1 is SGHTA and CDR2 is FQGNSA. CDR3 protein: CASSSPGAGRNTIYF. In DNA, the CDR3 is TGTGCCAGCAGCTCGCCAGGGGCAGGTCGAAACACCATATATTTT. Complete variable domain (other parts from reference TRBV7-2 and TRBJ1-3): GAGVSQSPSNKVTEKGKDVELRCDPISGHTALYWYRQSLGQGLEFLIYFQGNSAPDKSGLPSDRFSAERTGGSVSTLTIQRTQQEDSAVYLCASSSPGAGRNTIYFGEGSWLTVV.

The chain is built from TRBV29-1 and TRBJ2-1; 12 bases agree with TRBD2. Germline V gene lookup returns CDR1 SQVTM and CDR2 ANQGSEA. J gave up 4 bases and V 7 bases, and 8 bases lay outside the gene matches. This CDR3 contains 15 residues. CDR3 coding DNA: TGCAGCGCCCCAGCTGGGACTAGCGGGTACAATGAGCAGTTCTTC. Residues: CSAPAGTSGYNEQFF.

J is TRBJ2-6 and V is TRBV20-1; perhaps D is TRBD1 or TRBD2 (6 bases each). The CDR3 runs to 15 residues. Trimming left V 1 base short and J 2 bases short, with 9 bases between. From germline, CDR1 is DFQATT and CDR2 SNEGSKA (reference sequence). DNA for the CDR3: TGCAGTGCTAGAGGCGGGACAACTGGGGCCAACGTCCTGACTTTC. Encoded protein: CSARGGTTGANVLTF.

Of note for this clonotype: The junction departs from germline at one end; a sequencing error may be responsible. The J gene is TRBJ1-1, the V gene TRBV10-3; D may be TRBD1 (6 bases). The CDR3 is made up of 14 amino acids. Looked up from germline, CDR1 is ENHRY and CDR2 is SYGVKD. The CDR3 nucleotides are TGTGCCATCCGGGGCGGGGGGCAGGGCACTGAAGCTGTCTTT. Its translation is CAIRGGGQGTEAVF.

A note on this clonotype: A junction boundary mismatches the germline segment, possibly from a read error. This rearrangement joins TRBV6-1 to TRBJ1-6; maybe TRBD1 (6 bases). CDR3 size: 16 residues. From germline, CDR1 is MNHNS and CDR2 SASEGT. CDR3 protein: CAGRAVHREARSPLHF. CDR3 in DNA: TGTGCCGGCAGAGCCGTCCACAGGGAGGCACGGTCACCCCTCCACTTT.

The gene calls are TRBV28 and TRBJ2-7; tentatively, D is TRBD1 (6 bases). Germline values: CDR1 MDHEN, CDR2 SYDVKM. This CDR3 spans 10 amino acids. The CDR3 coding sequence is TGTGGGTCGGGGACATACGAGCAGTACTTC. Translated, it gives CGSGTYEQYF. Looking up the rest from reference TRBV28 and TRBJ2-7 gives the full variable domain: DVKVTQSSRYLVKRTGEKVFLECVQDMDHENMFWYRQDPGLGLRLIYFSYDVKMKEKGDIPEGYSVSREKKERFSLILESASTNQTSMYLCGSGTYEQYFGPGTRLTVT.

This clonotype came up a few times. A junction end diverges from the germline sequence, so it may reflect a read error. V and J are TRBV5-1 and TRBJ1-6; TRBD1 might be the D (6 bases). Germline CDR1 SGHRS, CDR2 YFSETQ. This CDR3 is built from 16 residues. The chain's CDR3 is CASSLTGLVGNSPLHF. The CDR3 nucleotides are TGCGCCAGCAGCTTGACAGGGCTAGTCGGTAATTCGCCCCTCCACTTT.

As for this clonotype: One junction end does not reproduce the germline sequence, and a read error may be involved. J is TRBJ1-4 and V is TRBV11-2, with D maybe TRBD1 (5 bases). The CDR3 spans 17 residues. CDR1 is SGHAT and CDR2 is FQNNGV in the germline V gene. CDR3 protein: CASSLELPGTYNEKLFF. The CDR3, as DNA: TGTGCCAGCAGCCTAGAACTCCCTGGGACCTATAATGAAAAACTGTTTTTT.

The J gene is TRBJ1-2, the V gene TRBV12-3 or TRBV12-4; 8 bases line up with TRBD1. The CDR3 covers 15 residues. V lost 0 bases and J lost 8; bases outside the gene matches: 8. In DNA form, the CDR3 reads TGTGCCAGCAGTTTAGCGTCAGGGGGCAATTCGGGCTACACCTTC. This encodes CASSLASGGNSGYTF.